The 22 T cell receptor beta chains in this list originate from one sample, sequenced in a study of Tregs in tolerant kidney transplant recipients. Only in-frame clones appear in the TCRdb table, and some are missing; sequencing was by immunoSEQ multiplex PCR. The sample has about 110,000 clones, roughly 90% seen once. Source: CD4+ T cells from blood, taken before the transplant. Every receptor here comes from a human donor who received a combined kidney and bone marrow transplant.

The CDR3 DNA is TGTGCCAGCAGAAATACCCGGGGACTCTATGGCTACACCTTC. It yields the protein CASRNTRGLYGYTF. The chain links TRBV2 to TRBJ1-2; possible D gene TRBD1, 5 bases. Trimming pared 6 bases from V and 4 bases from J, leaving 15 bases between. CDR3 length: 14 residues. The V gene's germline CDR1 is SNHLY and CDR2 FYNNEI.

The chain links TRBV29-1 to TRBJ2-7; TRBD2 might be the D (6 bases). The V end was cut by 4 bases, the J end by 2 bases, with 12 bases between. Germline lookup yields CDR1 SQVTM and CDR2 ANQGSEA. The CDR3 sequence is 13 residues long. Here the CDR3 DNA reads TGCAGCGTTGGCCTTGGAGGGACCTACGAGCAGTACTTC. Translating gives CSVGLGGTYEQYF.

V usage is TRBV7-2 and J usage is TRBJ2-1; 8 bases are a match to TRBD2. The CDR3 is 14 residues long. V lost 1 base and J lost 9; bases outside the gene matches: 5. Germline assignment: CDR1 SGHTA and CDR2 FQGNSA. This CDR3 is CASSLEGAGGEQFF. The CDR3 DNA reads TGTGCCAGCAGCTTAGAGGGTGCGGGAGGTGAGCAGTTCTTC.

The rearrangement links TRBV19 to TRBJ1-3, with D unresolved. Per the germline V gene, CDR1 is LNHDA and CDR2 is SQIVND (reference sequence). The V gene lost 3 bases and the J gene lost 1 base, with 13 bases spanning the gap. The CDR3 runs 16 residues. The CDR3 DNA is TGTGCCAGTAGTATTTCAGCCCTCGGGTCTGGAAACACCATATATTTT. Translating gives CASSISALGSGNTIYF.

This clone has just one count. The chain employs TRBV27 and TRBJ2-3, with D perhaps matching TRBD1 (6 bases). Germline values: CDR1 MNHEY, CDR2 SMNVEV (reference sequence). The CDR3 is made up of 15 amino acids. V was shortened by 4 bases and J by 5 bases, with 16 bases between the two germline ends. The CDR3 reads CASSSQGRGEDTQYF. CDR3 DNA sequence: TGTGCCAGCAGTTCACAGGGACGAGGGGAAGATACGCAGTATTTT.

The genes are TRBV7-6 and TRBJ2-2, with a tentative D call TRBD2 (6 bases). Trimming removed 5 bases from V and 6 bases from J, with 16 bases in between. CDR3 size: 15 residues. Per germline, CDR1 SGHVS and CDR2 FNYEAQ. The CDR3 nucleotides read TGTGCCAGCAGCGCGGGACTCCTGGGCGCCGGGGAGCTGTTTTTT. Translating it yields CASSAGLLGAGELFF.

The chain couples TRBV6-1 to TRBJ2-5, with TRBD2 matching over 10 bases. V gave up 6 bases and J gave up 1 base; unmatched junction bases: 5. Per the germline V gene, CDR1 is MNHNS and CDR2 is SASEGT. CDR3 length: 15 residues. CDR3 in amino acids: CASSIAGGSQETQYF. CDR3 DNA sequence: TGTGCCAGCAGCATAGCGGGGGGATCCCAAGAGACCCAGTACTTC.

The CDR3 nucleotides read TGTGCCAGCAGCTCTACTAGCGGGGGGACCGGGGAGCTGTTTTTT. Translating gives CASSSTSGGTGELFF. V and J are TRBV28 and TRBJ2-2, with 12 bases that match TRBD2. Unmatched junction bases numbered 4, after V lost 6 bases and J lost 5 bases. Germline V gives CDR1 MDHEN, CDR2 SYDVKM. The CDR3 contains 15 residues.

The chain recombines TRBV7-8 with TRBJ1-4; D is perhaps TRBD1 (5 bases). The CDR3 is 15 amino acids. Germline CDR1 and CDR2: SGHVS and FQNEAQ. V lost 5 bases and J 4 bases, leaving 14 bases between the germline ends. The chain's CDR3 is CASSVRARDNEKLFF. The DNA of the CDR3 is TGTGCCAGCAGCGTAAGGGCCAGGGATAATGAAAAACTGTTTTTT.

V usage is TRBV5-5 and J usage is TRBJ1-2, with D hard to call. The CDR3 has 14 amino acids. The germline V gene has CDR1 SGHKS and CDR2 YYEKEE (reference sequence). The V gene lost 2 bases and the J gene lost 3 bases, with 11 bases spanning the gap. The CDR3 nucleotides are TGTGCCAGCAGCTTTGCGGGGTTAGACTATGGCTACACCTTC. Translation: CASSFAGLDYGYTF.

This clone occurred a few times. This chain uses TRBV10-3 with TRBJ2-1; 9 bases fit TRBD2. Trimming removed 5 bases from V and 3 bases from J; junction bases left unmatched: 2. Germline V CDR1 and CDR2: ENHRY, SYGVKD. This CDR3 has 14 amino acids. The CDR3 sequence: CAISSSGIYNEQFF. The CDR3 region has the DNA TGTGCCATCAGTTCTAGCGGGATCTACAATGAGCAGTTCTTC.

The J gene is TRBJ1-5, the V gene TRBV5-3, with D tentatively TRBD1 (5 bases). TRBV5-3 belongs to the ORF category, with a function that is uncertain. V lost 3 bases and J lost 4, with 11 bases in between. This CDR3 is 14 amino acids long. CDR3 amino acids: CARSCPGLNQPQHF. The CDR3 DNA follows: TGTGCCAGAAGCTGCCCGGGACTAAATCAGCCCCAGCATTTT.

J is TRBJ2-5 and V is TRBV19; D is possibly TRBD2 (5 bases). Deletions cut 9 bases from V and 5 bases from J, with 22 bases between. Germline-derived CDR1 and CDR2 are LNHDA and SQIVND (reference sequence). CDR3 length equals 15 residues. The CDR3 nucleotides are TGTGCCAGCAACGAAGGGATACTAGATTGGGAGACCCAGTACTTC. Translated, it gives CASNEGILDWETQYF. The variable domain in full, completed from reference TRBV19 and TRBJ2-5, reads DGGITQSPKYLFRKEGQNVTLSCEQNLNHDAMYWYRQDPGQGLRLIYYSQIVNDFQKGDIAEGYSVSREKKESFPLTVTSAQKNPTAFYLCASNEGILDWETQYFGPGTRLLVL.

The rearrangement joins TRBV5-1 to TRBJ1-5; D may be TRBD1 (6 bases). The CDR3 extends over 15 amino acids. V lost 0 bases to trimming and J lost 0 bases, with 7 bases between them. The V gene's germline CDR1 is SGHRS and CDR2 YFSETQ. CDR3: CASSLEGDSNQPQHF. The CDR3 DNA is TGCGCCAGCAGCTTGGAGGGGGATAGCAATCAGCCCCAGCATTTT.

The rearrangement links TRBV27 to TRBJ2-7; 13 bases are shared with TRBD2. The germline V gene encodes CDR1 MNHEY and CDR2 SMNVEV (reference sequence). CDR3 length equals 19 residues. Losses at the gene ends were 1 base for V and 4 bases for J; bases not matched to a gene: 13. CDR3 bases: TGTGCCAGCAGTTTATGGGTTCCCTTACTAGCGGGAGGGCCGTACGAGCAGTACTTC. As protein: CASSLWVPLLAGGPYEQYF.

This chain joins TRBV19 and TRBJ2-6; 11 positions match TRBD2. Germline trimming cut 5 bases from V and 2 bases from J; bases unmatched to any gene: 2. This CDR3 comprises 16 residues. Germline CDR1 is LNHDA and CDR2 is SQIVND (reference sequence). CDR3 coding DNA: TGTGCCAGTAGTCCGGGACTAGCGGCTGGGGCCAACGTCCTGACTTTC. Its protein is CASSPGLAAGANVLTF.

This chain links TRBV27 with TRBJ2-1; the D gene is possibly TRBD1 (6 bases). Between the trimmed V and J ends, which lost 4 bases and 9 bases, there was a span of 22 bases. Germline CDR1 is MNHEY and CDR2 is SMNVEV (reference sequence). This CDR3 is 16 amino acids long. The DNA for the CDR3 is TGTGCCAGCAGTTCAGGGCGAACGAATTTAGGGGGTGAGCAGTTCTTC. Its translation: CASSSGRTNLGGEQFF.

The chain couples TRBV28 to TRBJ2-7, with 11 bases fitting TRBD1. The CDR3 has 16 residues. Germline V gene sequence: CDR1 MDHEN, CDR2 SYDVKM. The ends lost 3 bases at V and 4 bases at J; junction bases unmatched: 8. CDR3: CASSFIMGTGGYEQYF. Written as DNA, the CDR3 is TGTGCCAGCAGTTTTATAATGGGGACAGGGGGATACGAGCAGTACTTC.

V and J are TRBV5-4 and TRBJ2-3; TRBD2 matches at 9 bases. This CDR3 has 16 amino acids. Germline CDR1 SGHNT, CDR2 YYREEE (reference sequence). Losses at the gene ends were 1 base for V and 5 bases for J; bases not matched to a gene: 8. The CDR3 DNA is TGTGCCAGCAGCTTGTGGACTAGCGCGGGTATAGATACGCAGTATTTT. Residues: CASSLWTSAGIDTQYF.

J is TRBJ1-2 and V is TRBV2; 8 positions match TRBD1. This CDR3 spans 16 amino acids. The germline V gene has CDR1 SNHLY and CDR2 FYNNEI. V lost 6 bases to trimming and J lost 5 bases; unmatched junction nucleotides: 14. The CDR3 DNA is TGTGCCAGCAGGGGTAGCGACAGGGGTACAAAATATGGCTACACCTTC. This codes for CASRGSDRGTKYGYTF.

V and J are TRBV19 and TRBJ1-2; D might be TRBD1 (5 bases). This CDR3 has 16 amino acids. V lost 7 bases and J 4 bases, leaving 22 bases between the germline ends. CDR1 LNHDA and CDR2 SQIVND come from the germline V gene (reference sequence). CDR3 residues: CASTIAPLGVTYGYTF. In nucleotides, the CDR3 is TGTGCCAGTACCATCGCCCCTCTAGGGGTTACCTATGGCTACACCTTC.

The chain employs TRBV5-8 and TRBJ2-3; maybe TRBD1 (5 bases). The germline V gene has CDR1 SGHTS and CDR2 YDEGEE. Trimming left V 0 bases short and J 0 bases short, with 17 bases between. This CDR3 has 18 amino acids. The CDR3 is CASSLVYTGSTSTDTQYF. CDR3 DNA: TGTGCCAGCAGCTTGGTTTACACAGGCTCGACTAGCACAGATACGCAGTATTTT.